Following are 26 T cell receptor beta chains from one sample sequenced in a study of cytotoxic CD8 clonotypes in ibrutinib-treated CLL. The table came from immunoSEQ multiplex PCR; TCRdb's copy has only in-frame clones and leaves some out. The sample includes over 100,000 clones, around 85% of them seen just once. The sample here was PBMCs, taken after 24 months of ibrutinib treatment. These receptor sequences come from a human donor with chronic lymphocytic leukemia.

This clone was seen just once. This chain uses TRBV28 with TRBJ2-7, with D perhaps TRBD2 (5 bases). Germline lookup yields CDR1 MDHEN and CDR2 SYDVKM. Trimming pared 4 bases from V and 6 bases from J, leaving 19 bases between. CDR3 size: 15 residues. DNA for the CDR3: TGTGCCAGCAGTTCAGCCGGGAACCAAGGGCCCGAGCAGTACTTC. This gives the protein CASSSAGNQGPEQYF.

DNA of the CDR3: TGTGCCAGCGGTCTAGCGGACAGCTCCTACGAGCAGTACTTC. Residues: CASGLADSSYEQYF. This chain connects TRBV13 to TRBJ2-7; TRBD2 is a possible D gene (7 bases). V was shortened by 8 bases and J by 0 bases, with 14 bases between the two germline ends. Germline assignment: CDR1 PRHDT and CDR2 FYEKMQ (reference sequence). CDR3 length: 14 amino acids.

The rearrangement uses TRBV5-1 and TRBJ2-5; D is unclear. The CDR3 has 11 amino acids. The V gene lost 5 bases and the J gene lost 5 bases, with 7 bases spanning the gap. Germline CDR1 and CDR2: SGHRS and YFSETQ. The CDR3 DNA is TGCGCCAGCAGGGGTACGGAGACCCAGTACTTC. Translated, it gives CASRGTETQYF.

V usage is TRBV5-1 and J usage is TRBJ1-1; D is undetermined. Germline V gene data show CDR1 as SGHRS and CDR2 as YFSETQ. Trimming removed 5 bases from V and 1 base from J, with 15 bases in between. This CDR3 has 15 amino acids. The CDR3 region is CASRPLGRENTEAFF. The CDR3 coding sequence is TGCGCCAGCAGACCCCTCGGGCGGGAGAACACTGAAGCTTTCTTT.

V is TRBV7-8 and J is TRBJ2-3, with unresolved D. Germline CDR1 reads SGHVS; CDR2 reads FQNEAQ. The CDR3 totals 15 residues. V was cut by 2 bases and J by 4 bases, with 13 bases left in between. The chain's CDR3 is CASSLILKGSDTQYF. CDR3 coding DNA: TGTGCCAGCAGCTTAATTCTGAAGGGCTCAGATACGCAGTATTTT.

The CDR3 DNA follows: TGCGCCAGCAGCCGTGGAGGTGTAGCGGCGTTGGGCTCCTACAATGAGCAGTTCTTC. Its protein is CASSRGGVAALGSYNEQFF. J is TRBJ2-1 and V is TRBV5-1, with D tentatively TRBD2 (6 bases). The length of the CDR3 is 19 residues. V was cut by 4 bases and J by 0 bases, with 23 bases left in between. Per germline, CDR1 SGHRS and CDR2 YFSETQ.

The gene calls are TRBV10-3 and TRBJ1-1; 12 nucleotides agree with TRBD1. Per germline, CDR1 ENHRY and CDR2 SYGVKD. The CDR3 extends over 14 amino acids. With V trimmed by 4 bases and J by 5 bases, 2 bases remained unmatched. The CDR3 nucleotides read TGTGCCATCAGTGGGGACAGGGGGCGAACTGAAGCTTTCTTT. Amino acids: CAISGDRGRTEAFF.

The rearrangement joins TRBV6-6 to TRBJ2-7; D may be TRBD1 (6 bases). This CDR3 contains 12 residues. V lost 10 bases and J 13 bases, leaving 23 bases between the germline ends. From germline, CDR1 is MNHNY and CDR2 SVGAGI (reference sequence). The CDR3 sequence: CATRPRLADRYF. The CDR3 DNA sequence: TGTGCCACTCGTCCACGATTGGCGGACAGATACTTC.

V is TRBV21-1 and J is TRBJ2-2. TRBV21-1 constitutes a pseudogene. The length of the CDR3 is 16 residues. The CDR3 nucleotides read TGTGCCAGCAGCCCACGGGTCGGGGACCACACCGGGGAGCTGTTTTTT. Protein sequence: CASSPRVGDHTGELFF.

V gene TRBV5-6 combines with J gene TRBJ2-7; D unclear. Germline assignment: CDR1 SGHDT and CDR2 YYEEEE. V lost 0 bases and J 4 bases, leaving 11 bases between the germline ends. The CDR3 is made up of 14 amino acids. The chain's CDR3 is CASSLGLVGYEQYF. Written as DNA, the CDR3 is TGTGCCAGCAGCTTGGGGCTAGTTGGGTACGAGCAGTACTTC.

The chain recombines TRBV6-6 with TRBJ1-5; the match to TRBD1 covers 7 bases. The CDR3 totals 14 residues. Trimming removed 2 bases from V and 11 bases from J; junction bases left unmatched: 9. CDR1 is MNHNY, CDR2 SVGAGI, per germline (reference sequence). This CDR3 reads CASSYPGQVVAQHF. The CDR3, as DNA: TGTGCCAGCAGTTACCCCGGACAGGTGGTTGCCCAGCATTTT.

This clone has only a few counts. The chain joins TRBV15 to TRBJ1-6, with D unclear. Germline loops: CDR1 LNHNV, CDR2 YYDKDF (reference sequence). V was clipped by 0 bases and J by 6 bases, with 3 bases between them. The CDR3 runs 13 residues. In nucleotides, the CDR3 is TGTGCCACCAGCAGAGACAGTAATTCACCCCTCCACTTT. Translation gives CATSRDSNSPLHF.

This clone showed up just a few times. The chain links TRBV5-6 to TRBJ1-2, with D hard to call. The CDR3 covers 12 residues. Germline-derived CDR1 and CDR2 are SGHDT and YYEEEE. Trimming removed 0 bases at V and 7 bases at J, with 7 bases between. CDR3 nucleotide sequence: TGTGCCAGCAGCTTGGAGGCAGTTGGCTACACCTTC. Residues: CASSLEAVGYTF. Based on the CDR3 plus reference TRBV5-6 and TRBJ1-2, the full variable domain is DAGVTQSPTHLIKTRGQQVTLRCSPKSGHDTVSWYQQALGQGPQFIFQYYEEEERQRGNFPDRFSGHQFPNYSSELNVNALLLGDSALYLCASSLEAVGYTFGSGTRLTVV.

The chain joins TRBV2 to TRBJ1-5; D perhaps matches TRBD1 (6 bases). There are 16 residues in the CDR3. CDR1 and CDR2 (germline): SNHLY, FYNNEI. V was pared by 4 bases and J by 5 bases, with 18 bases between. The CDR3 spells CASSGSGANFDQPQHF. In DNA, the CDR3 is TGTGCCAGCAGTGGTTCAGGGGCCAACTTCGATCAGCCCCAGCATTTT.

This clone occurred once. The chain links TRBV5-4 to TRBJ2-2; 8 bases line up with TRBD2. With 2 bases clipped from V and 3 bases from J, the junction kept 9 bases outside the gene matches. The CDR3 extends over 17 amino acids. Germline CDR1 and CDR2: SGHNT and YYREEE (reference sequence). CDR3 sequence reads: CASSLGLAGRDTGELFF. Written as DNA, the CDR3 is TGTGCCAGCAGCTTAGGGCTAGCGGGCCGCGACACCGGGGAGCTGTTTTTT.

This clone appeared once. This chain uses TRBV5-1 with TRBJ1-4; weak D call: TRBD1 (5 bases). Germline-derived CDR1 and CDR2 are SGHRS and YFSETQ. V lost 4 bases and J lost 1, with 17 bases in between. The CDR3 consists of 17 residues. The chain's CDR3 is CASSGVRDGKTNEKLFF. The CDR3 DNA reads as TGCGCCAGCAGCGGGGTACGGGACGGAAAAACTAATGAAAAACTGTTTTTT.

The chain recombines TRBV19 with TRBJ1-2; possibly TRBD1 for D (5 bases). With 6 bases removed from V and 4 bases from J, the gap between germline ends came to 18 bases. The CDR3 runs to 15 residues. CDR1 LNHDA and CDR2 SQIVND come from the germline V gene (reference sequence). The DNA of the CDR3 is TGTGCCAGTAGCCCCGAGGGACGTTTGGTCTATGGCTACACCTTC. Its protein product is CASSPEGRLVYGYTF.

CDR3 nucleotide sequence: TGCGCCAGCAGCCAAGTCTGGTCCACGGGCACTGAAGCTTTCTTT. This codes for CASSQVWSTGTEAFF. The genes are TRBV4-1 and TRBJ1-1; D is undetermined. In germline, CDR1 is MGHRA, CDR2 YSYEKL. V lost 1 base, J lost 4 bases, and 13 bases lay in between. This CDR3 has 15 amino acids.

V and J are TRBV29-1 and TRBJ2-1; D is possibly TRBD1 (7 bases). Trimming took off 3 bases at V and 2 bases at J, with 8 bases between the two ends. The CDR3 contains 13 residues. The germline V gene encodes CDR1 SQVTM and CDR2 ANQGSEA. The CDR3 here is CSVDRGAYNEQFF. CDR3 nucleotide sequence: TGCAGCGTTGACAGGGGGGCCTACAATGAGCAGTTCTTC.

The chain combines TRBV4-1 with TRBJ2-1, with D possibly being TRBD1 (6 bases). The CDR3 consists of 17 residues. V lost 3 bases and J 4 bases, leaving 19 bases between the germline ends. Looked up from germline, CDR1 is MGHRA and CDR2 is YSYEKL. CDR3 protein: CASSQPSRGIYYNEQFF. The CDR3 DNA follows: TGCGCCAGCAGCCAGCCTTCCAGGGGCATCTATTACAATGAGCAGTTCTTC.

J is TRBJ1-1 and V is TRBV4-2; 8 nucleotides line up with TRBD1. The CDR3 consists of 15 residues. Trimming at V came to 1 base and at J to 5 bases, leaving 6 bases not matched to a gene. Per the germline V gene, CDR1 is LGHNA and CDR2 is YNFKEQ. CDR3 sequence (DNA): TGTGCCAGCAGCCAAGGTTCGGACAGGGTAACTGAAGCTTTCTTT. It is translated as CASSQGSDRVTEAFF.

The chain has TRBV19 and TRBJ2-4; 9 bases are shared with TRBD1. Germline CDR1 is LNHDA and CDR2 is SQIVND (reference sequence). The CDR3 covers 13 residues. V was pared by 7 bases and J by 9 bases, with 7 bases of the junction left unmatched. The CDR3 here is CASTPQGAVIQYF. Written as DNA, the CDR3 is TGTGCCAGTACCCCACAGGGGGCGGTCATTCAGTACTTC.

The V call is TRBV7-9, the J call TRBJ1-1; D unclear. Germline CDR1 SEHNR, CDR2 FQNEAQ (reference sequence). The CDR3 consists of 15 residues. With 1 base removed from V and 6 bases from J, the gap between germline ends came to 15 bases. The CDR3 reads CASSLVLVAGAEAFF. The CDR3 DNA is TGTGCCAGCAGCTTAGTTCTGGTCGCTGGTGCTGAAGCTTTCTTT.

The CDR3 is CASSLRGDTVNEQFF. The CDR3 nucleotides read TGCGCCAGCAGCTTGAGGGGGGATACCGTCAATGAGCAGTTCTTC. The chain links TRBV5-1 to TRBJ2-1, with D possibly called TRBD1 or TRBD2 (6 bases each). Germline V gene lookup returns CDR1 SGHRS and CDR2 YFSETQ. The CDR3 consists of 15 residues. V gave up 1 base and J gave up 6 bases, with 14 bases separating them.

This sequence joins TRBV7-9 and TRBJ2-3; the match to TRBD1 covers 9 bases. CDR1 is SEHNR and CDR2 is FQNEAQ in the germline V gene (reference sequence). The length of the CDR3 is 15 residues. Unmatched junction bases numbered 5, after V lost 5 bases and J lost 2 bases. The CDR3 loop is CASSPGQGNTDTQYF. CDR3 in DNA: TGTGCCAGCAGCCCGGGACAGGGTAACACAGATACGCAGTATTTT.

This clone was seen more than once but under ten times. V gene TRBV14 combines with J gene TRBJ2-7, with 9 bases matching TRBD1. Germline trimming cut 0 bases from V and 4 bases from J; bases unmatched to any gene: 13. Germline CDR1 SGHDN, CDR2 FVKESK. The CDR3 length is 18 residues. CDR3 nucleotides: TGTGCCAGCAGCCAAGAGGGCGGTCGGTGGACAGGGGCTTACGAGCAGTACTTC. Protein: CASSQEGGRWTGAYEQYF.